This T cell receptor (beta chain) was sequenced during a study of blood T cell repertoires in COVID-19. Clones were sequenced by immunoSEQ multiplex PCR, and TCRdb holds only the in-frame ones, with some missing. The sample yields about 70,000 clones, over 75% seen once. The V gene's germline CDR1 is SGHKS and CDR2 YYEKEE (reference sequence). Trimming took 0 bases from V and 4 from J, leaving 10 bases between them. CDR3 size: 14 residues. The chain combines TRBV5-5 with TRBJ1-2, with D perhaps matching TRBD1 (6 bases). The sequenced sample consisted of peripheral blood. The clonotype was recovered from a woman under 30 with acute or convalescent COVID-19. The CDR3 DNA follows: TGTGCCAGCAGCTTGGCAATAGGGGGCTATGGCTACACCTTC. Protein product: CASSLAIGGYGYTF.